Listed below are T cell receptor beta chains from one sample, sequenced in a study of PD-1 blockade in classical Hodgkin lymphoma. This table comes from immunoSEQ multiplex PCR, and its TCRdb copy is limited to in-frame clones, with some not included. The sample records roughly 70,000 clones, roughly 93% being singletons. The material sequenced was peripheral blood mononuclear cells (PBMCs). These receptors came from a human donor with classical Hodgkin lymphoma. CDR3s include the opening cysteine and the closing phenylalanine or tryptophan. D genes are given only for firm matches. Clone size is given for some rows only: seen once, a few or many times, or a class if the clone is expanded.

>TRBD1|NA|TRBJ1-4|TRBV28
CASSLGQGEKKLFF
TGTGCCAGCAGTCTTGGACAGGGGGAGAAAAAACTGTTTTTT
>NA|NA|TRBJ1-1|TRBV7-9
CASSFDMMNTEAFF
TGTGCCAGCAGCTTTGATATGATGAACACTGAAGCTTTCTTT
>TRBD2|NA|TRBJ2-7|TRBV7-2
CASSLQRGPTYEQYF
TGTGCCAGCAGCTTGCAGCGGGGGCCCACCTACGAGCAGTACTTC
>NA|NA|TRBJ2-2|TRBV4-1
CASSQDPARNTGELFF
TGCGCCAGCAGCCAAGATCCCGCGCGGAACACCGGGGAGCTGTTTTTT
>NA|NA|TRBJ2-6|TRBV11-2
CASRGTRSGANVLTF
TGTGCCAGCAGAGGTACCCGCTCTGGGGCCAACGTCCTGACTTTC
>NA|NA|TRBJ1-2|TRBV7-9
CATPWDGGYTF
TGTGCCACCCCTTGGGATGGTGGCTACACCTTC
>NA|few|TRBJ2-5|TRBV6-1
CATRGGTQETQYF
TGTGCCACCCGTGGGGGAACACAAGAGACCCAGTACTTC
>NA|NA|TRBJ1-3|TRBV7-8
CASSLRQESSGNTIYF
TGTGCCAGCAGCCTAAGACAGGAAAGCTCTGGAAACACCATATATTTT
>NA|NA|TRBJ1-2|TRBV6-6
CASSYSISANYGYTF
TGTGCCAGCAGTTACTCGATTTCAGCTAACTATGGCTACACCTTC
>NA|NA|TRBJ2-7|TRBV18
CASSPGLGSSYEQYF
TGTGCCAGCTCCCCGGGACTGGGAAGCTCCTACGAGCAGTACTTC
>NA|NA|TRBJ2-7|TRBV21-1
CASSNSGNSYEQYF
TGTGCCAGCAGCAATTCAGGGAACTCCTACGAGCAGTACTTC
>TRBD1|NA|TRBJ2-1|TRBV15
CATRRQGNYNEQFF
TGTGCCACCAGGAGACAGGGCAACTACAATGAGCAGTTCTTC
>TRBD2|NA|TRBJ2-3|TRBV5-6
CASSLGLAASTDTQYF
TGTGCCAGCAGCTTGGGCCTAGCGGCTAGCACAGATACGCAGTATTTT
>NA|NA|TRBJ1-1|TRBV5-6
CASSLMGKDTEAFF
TGTGCCAGCAGCTTGATGGGTAAGGACACTGAAGCTTTCTTT
>NA|NA|TRBJ2-7|TRBV2
CASSRAEQYF
TGTGCCAGCAGTCGCGCAGAGCAGTACTTC
>TRBD1|NA|TRBJ1-2|TRBV11-2
CASSNRGYGYTF
TGTGCCAGCAGTAACAGGGGCTATGGCTACACCTTC
>NA|NA|TRBJ2-2|TRBV5-6
CASSFGGARTGELFF
TGTGCCAGCAGCTTTGGGGGGGCGAGGACCGGGGAGCTGTTTTTT
>NA|NA|TRBJ1-5|TRBV5-6
CASSWTPEGSQHF
TGTGCCAGCAGCTGGACCCCCGAGGGGTCCCAGCATTTT
>TRBD2|NA|TRBJ2-3|TRBV13
CASSVLAGGPSRDTQYF
TGTGCCAGCAGCGTACTAGCGGGAGGGCCCTCTAGAGATACGCAGTATTTT
>NA|NA|TRBJ1-3|TRBV28
CASSLWDSYSNSGNTIYF
TGTGCCAGCAGTTTATGGGACAGCTATTCGAACTCTGGAAACACCATATATTTT
>NA|once|TRBJ2-7|TRBV6-5
CASSPTRGLVYEQYF
TGTGCCAGCAGCCCGACCAGGGGCCTAGTCTACGAGCAGTACTTC
>TRBD1|NA|TRBJ2-7|TRBV7-6
CASSLGQGWSYEQYF
TGTGCCAGCAGCTTAGGACAGGGGTGGTCCTACGAGCAGTACTTC
>NA|NA|TRBJ2-3|TRBV11-2
CASSLGGDTQYF
TGTGCCAGCAGCTTGGGAGGAGATACGCAGTATTTT
>NA|NA|TRBJ1-4|TRBV6-6
CASTPRVANEKLFF
TGTGCCAGCACCCCGCGGGTGGCTAATGAAAAACTGTTTTTT
>NA|NA|TRBJ2-1|TRBV10-1
CASSEGGPYNEQFF
TGCGCCAGCAGTGAGGGGGGCCCCTACAATGAGCAGTTCTTC
>NA|NA|TRBJ1-1|TRBV2
CASSPVTTIKAFF
TGTGCCAGCAGCCCAGTCACGACTATAAAAGCTTTCTTT
>NA|once|TRBJ1-1|TRBV6-6
CARPTREGNTEAFF
TGTGCCAGACCAACTAGGGAGGGAAACACTGAAGCTTTCTTT
>TRBD1|NA|TRBJ2-3|TRBV5-4
CASRLDRLTDTQYF
TGTGCCAGCAGATTGGACAGGCTCACAGATACGCAGTATTTT
>NA|NA|TRBJ2-7|TRBV5-6
CASSYSGAPFYEQYF
TGTGCCAGCAGCTATTCAGGGGCCCCATTCTACGAGCAGTACTTC
>NA|NA|TRBJ1-5|TRBV28
CASSPNRDSAQHF
TGTGCCAGCAGTCCAAACAGGGACTCGGCCCAGCATTTT
>TRBD2|NA|TRBJ2-7|TRBV2
CASKLAGVSYEQYF
TGTGCCAGCAAACTAGCGGGAGTAAGTTACGAGCAGTACTTC
>NA|once|TRBJ2-7|TRBV19
CASSIDRHYEQYF
TGTGCCAGTAGTATAGATCGACACTACGAGCAGTACTTC
>TRBD2|NA|TRBJ2-7|TRBV6-1
CASSENWEGHEQYF
TGTGCCAGCAGTGAAAATTGGGAGGGCCACGAGCAGTACTTC
>NA|NA|TRBJ1-3|TRBV2
CASSDLPGTRSGNTIYF
TGTGCCAGCAGTGACCTTCCCGGGACACGCTCTGGAAACACCATATATTTT
>NA|NA|TRBJ2-1|TRBV9
CASSVGRSSLRREQFF
TGTGCCAGCAGCGTAGGAAGGAGTAGTCTTCGACGGGAGCAGTTCTTC
>NA|NA|TRBJ1-1|TRBV5-1
CASRGNTEAFF
TGCGCCAGTCGGGGTAACACTGAAGCTTTCTTT
>TRBD2|NA|TRBJ2-5|TRBV7-9
CASSFLKKRGGQETQYF
TGTGCCAGCAGCTTTTTGAAGAAACGGGGGGGCCAAGAGACCCAGTACTTC
>NA|NA|TRBJ2-3|TRBV30
CAWSAGLVGSQYF
TGTGCCTGGAGTGCCGGACTCGTAGGATCTCAGTATTTT
>NA|NA|TRBJ2-1|TRBV6-5
CASSYGSGSYNEQFF
TGTGCCAGCAGTTACGGAAGTGGTTCCTACAATGAGCAGTTCTTC
>TRBD1|NA|TRBJ1-4|TRBV28
CASSPPQGALSEKLFF
TGTGCCAGCAGTCCCCCCCAGGGGGCGCTAAGTGAAAAACTGTTTTTT
>NA|NA|TRBJ2-2|TRBV29-1
CSVEGNTGELFF
TGCAGCGTTGAGGGTAACACCGGGGAGCTGTTTTTT
>TRBD2|NA|TRBJ2-1|TRBV4-3
CASSGIAGRSYNEQFF
TGCGCCAGCAGCGGAATAGCGGGGCGTTCCTACAATGAGCAGTTCTTC
>NA|NA|TRBJ1-2|TRBV5-8
CASSLGRIYGYTF
TGTGCCAGCAGCTTGGGACGGATCTATGGCTACACCTTC
>NA|NA|TRBJ1-5|TRBV29-1
CSVAARKEQPQHF
TGCAGCGTTGCGGCCAGGAAGGAACAGCCCCAGCATTTT
>TRBD1|NA|TRBJ2-1|TRBV9
CASSVGHGTGGYNEQFF
TGTGCCAGCAGCGTAGGTCATGGGACAGGGGGCTACAATGAGCAGTTCTTC
>NA|NA|TRBJ1-4|TRBV7-9
CASSFTSGTNEKLFF
TGTGCCAGCAGCTTTACAAGCGGAACTAATGAAAAACTGTTTTTT
>TRBD1|NA|TRBJ1-2|TRBV6-5
CASSRQGLGYTF
TGTGCCAGCAGTAGACAGGGCTTGGGCTACACCTTC
>NA|few|TRBJ1-1|TRBV9
CASSVAQGGEAFF
TGTGCCAGCAGCGTAGCACAGGGTGGTGAAGCTTTCTTT
>NA|NA|TRBJ2-1|TRBV29-1
CSGQIHANEQFF
TGCAGCGGACAGATTCATGCTAATGAGCAGTTCTTC
>TRBD2|NA|TRBJ2-7|TRBV30
CAWRLAGGPHEQYF
TGTGCCTGGCGACTAGCGGGAGGGCCCCACGAGCAGTACTTC
>NA|NA|TRBJ2-1|TRBV7-2
CASRAASGDEQFF
TGTGCCAGCCGAGCGGCCAGTGGGGATGAGCAGTTCTTC
>NA|NA|TRBJ1-1|TRBV11-3
CASSLGPMNTEAFF
TGTGCCAGCAGCCTGGGTCCGATGAACACTGAAGCTTTCTTT
>NA|NA|TRBJ1-2|TRBV6-6
CASTGDNYGYTF
TGTGCCTCCACGGGGGATAACTATGGCTACACCTTC
>TRBD2|NA|TRBJ2-5|TRBV27
CASSLSRVSGLAKETQYF
TGTGCCAGCAGTTTATCGCGGGTATCCGGACTAGCGAAAGAGACCCAGTACTTC
>NA|once|TRBJ1-2|TRBV6-5
CASSGRGANYGYTF
TGTGCCAGCAGTGGCCGGGGGGCGAACTATGGCTACACCTTC
>NA|once|TRBJ2-5|TRBV18
CASSLMAAETQYF
TGTGCCAGCTCCCTGATGGCGGCGGAGACCCAGTACTTC
>TRBD1|once|TRBJ1-2|TRBV6-1
CASSDTGDYGYTF
TGTGCCAGCAGTGACACAGGGGACTATGGCTACACCTTC
>TRBD1|once|TRBJ1-2|TRBV4-1
CASSQPTGPGDYGYTF
TGCGCCAGCAGCCAGCCGACAGGGCCGGGTGACTATGGCTACACCTTC
>TRBD2|NA|TRBJ2-3|TRBV2
CASNTVAGGPDTQYF
TGTGCCAGCAATACGGTAGCGGGAGGGCCTGATACGCAGTATTTT